What follows describes a single T cell receptor (beta chain). The repertoire was sequenced with immunoSEQ multiplex PCR; TCRdb's copy has only in-frame clones and lacks some. The sample contains roughly 420,000 clones, 89% of which appear only once. The treatment denotes: around 19 received Ad26.COV2.S at low or high dose, single or two shots; roughly 5 received placebo; per-sample allocation not given. Sampling was performed 63 days after the first vaccine or placebo injection. The data are from a study of Ad26.COV2.S vaccination and SARS-CoV-2 variants. V dropped 5 bases and J dropped 0 bases, with 11 bases sitting between them. The V gene's germline CDR1 is SGHTA and CDR2 FQGNSA. There are 14 residues in the CDR3.

The sequence came from a person aged 18-65 years who received the Ad26.COV2.S COVID-19 vaccine or a placebo. The chain couples TRBV7-2 to TRBJ2-7, with D tentatively TRBD1 (5 bases). The sequencing used peripheral blood, collected in a trial of Ad26.COV2.S vaccine versus placebo. In DNA form, the CDR3 reads TGTGCCAGCAGCGCCCGACAGAGCTCCTACGAGCAGTACTTC. This sequence encodes CASSARQSSYEQYF.